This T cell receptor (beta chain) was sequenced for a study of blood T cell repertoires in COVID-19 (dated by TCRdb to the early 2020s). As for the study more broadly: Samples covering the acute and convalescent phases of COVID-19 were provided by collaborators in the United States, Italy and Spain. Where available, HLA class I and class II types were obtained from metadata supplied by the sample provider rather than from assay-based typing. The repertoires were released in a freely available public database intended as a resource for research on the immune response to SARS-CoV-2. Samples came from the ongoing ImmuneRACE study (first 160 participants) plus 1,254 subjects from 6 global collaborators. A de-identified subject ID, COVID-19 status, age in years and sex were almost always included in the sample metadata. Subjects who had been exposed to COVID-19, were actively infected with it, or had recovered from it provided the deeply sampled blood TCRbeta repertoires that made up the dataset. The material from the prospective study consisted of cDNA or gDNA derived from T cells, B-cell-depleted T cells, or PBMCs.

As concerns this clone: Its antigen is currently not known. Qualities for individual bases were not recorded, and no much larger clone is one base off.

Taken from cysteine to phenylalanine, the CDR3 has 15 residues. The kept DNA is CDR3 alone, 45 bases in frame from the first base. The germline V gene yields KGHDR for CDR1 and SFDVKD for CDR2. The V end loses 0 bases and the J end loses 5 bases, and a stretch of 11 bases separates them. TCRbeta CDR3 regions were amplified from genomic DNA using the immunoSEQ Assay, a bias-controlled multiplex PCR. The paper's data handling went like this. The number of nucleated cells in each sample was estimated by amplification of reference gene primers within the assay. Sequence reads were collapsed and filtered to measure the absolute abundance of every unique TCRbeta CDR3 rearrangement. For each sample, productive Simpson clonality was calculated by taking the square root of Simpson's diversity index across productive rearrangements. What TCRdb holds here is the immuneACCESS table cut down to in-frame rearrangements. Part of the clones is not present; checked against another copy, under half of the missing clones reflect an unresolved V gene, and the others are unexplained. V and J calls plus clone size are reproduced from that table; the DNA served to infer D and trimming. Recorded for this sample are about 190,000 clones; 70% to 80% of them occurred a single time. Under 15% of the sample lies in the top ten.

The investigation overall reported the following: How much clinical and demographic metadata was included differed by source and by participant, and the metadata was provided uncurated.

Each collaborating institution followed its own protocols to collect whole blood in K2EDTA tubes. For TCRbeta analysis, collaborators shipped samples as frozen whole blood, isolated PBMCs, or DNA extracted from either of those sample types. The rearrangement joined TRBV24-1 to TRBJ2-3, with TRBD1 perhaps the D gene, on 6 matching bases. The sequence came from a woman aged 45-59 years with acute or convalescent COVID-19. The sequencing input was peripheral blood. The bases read TGTGCCACCAGTGATTTGCTGGGGGCTGGAGATACGCAGTATTTT. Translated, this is CATSDLLGAGDTQYF.